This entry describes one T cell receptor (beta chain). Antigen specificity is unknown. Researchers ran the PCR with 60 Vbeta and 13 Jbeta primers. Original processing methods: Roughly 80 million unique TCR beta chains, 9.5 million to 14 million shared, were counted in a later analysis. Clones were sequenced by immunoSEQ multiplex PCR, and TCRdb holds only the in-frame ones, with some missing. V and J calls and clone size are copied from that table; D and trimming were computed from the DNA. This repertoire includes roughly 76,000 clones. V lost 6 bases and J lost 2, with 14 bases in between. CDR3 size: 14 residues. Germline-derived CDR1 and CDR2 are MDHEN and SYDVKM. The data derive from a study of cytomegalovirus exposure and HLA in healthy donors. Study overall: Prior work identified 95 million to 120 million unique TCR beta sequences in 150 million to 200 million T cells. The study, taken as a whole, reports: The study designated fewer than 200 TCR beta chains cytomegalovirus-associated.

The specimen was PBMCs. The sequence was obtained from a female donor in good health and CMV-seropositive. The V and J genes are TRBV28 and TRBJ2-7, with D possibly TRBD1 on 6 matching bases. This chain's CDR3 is CASRAPGEPYEQYF. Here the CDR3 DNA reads TGTGCCAGCAGGGCTCCAGGGGAGCCCTACGAGCAGTACTTC.